This TCR beta chain was found in a study of graft-versus-host responses after intestinal transplantation. General study points: High graft-versus-host to host-versus-graft T cell clonal ratios marked allografts of patients with graft-donor macrochimerism. GvH clones appeared in recipient marrow, some first in ileum or blood.

Here immunoSEQ multiplex PCR was the method, and the copy in TCRdb shows in-frame clones only, minus some. The repertoire holds 20,000 to 25,000 clones, 44% seen once, with under 1.5% in the top ten. The authors seeded about 200,000 CFSE-labeled responder cells together with about 200,000 irradiated stimulator cells tagged with violet dye. Sorting after the reaction isolated proliferating CFSE-low CD3+CD4+ and CD3+CD8+ responders. The CDR3 has 16 amino acids. Germline-derived CDR1 and CDR2 are SGHNT and YYREEE (reference sequence). Trimming stripped 4 bases from V and 0 bases from J, with 14 bases between.

This TCR came from a human patient who was an organ donor for intestinal transplantation. The V and J genes are TRBV5-4 and TRBJ2-1; TRBD2 might be the D (6 bases). The sequenced sample was alloreactive CD8+ T cells from a mixed lymphocyte reaction culture, obtained before transplantation. Indicated subset: CFSE-low proliferating T cells sorted from approximately 6-day pre-transplant mixed lymphocyte reaction (GvH or HvG direction). The CDR3 region has the DNA TGTGCCAGCAGCCAATTTGCGGGAAGCTCCTACAATGAGCAGTTCTTC. It encodes CASSQFAGSSYNEQFF.